The 30 T cell receptor beta chains below come from one sample, sequenced in a study of T cells in localized non-small cell lung cancer. Profiling relied on immunoSEQ multiplex PCR, and the TCRdb table lists in-frame clones only, not all of them. This table holds about 3,400 clones, 20% to 25% found once. Sequenced here: lung tumor tissue, sampled before any cancer treatment. These receptor sequences come from a woman between 35 and 75 years old with stage I lung adenocarcinoma.

This clone was detected a few times. V and J are TRBV13 and TRBJ2-5, with TRBD1 identical over 8 bases. Germline V gives CDR1 PRHDT, CDR2 FYEKMQ (reference sequence). This CDR3 region has 21 residues. With 6 bases clipped from V and 2 bases from J, the junction kept 26 bases outside the gene matches. The CDR3 nucleotides read TGTGCCAGCAGTGGCGAGGAATGGGGGACAGGTGGTTGGAAGGGTCAAGAGACCCAGTACTTC. This codes for CASSGEEWGTGGWKGQETQYF.

V gene TRBV10-2 combines with J gene TRBJ2-2; D remains unclear. The V end lost 4 bases, the J end lost 1 base, and 10 bases lay between the germline ends. The CDR3 contains 15 residues. Germline CDR1 WSHSY, CDR2 SAAADI. This CDR3 reads CASSGVFENTGELFF. In nucleotides, the CDR3 is TGCGCCAGCAGTGGAGTATTTGAGAACACCGGGGAGCTGTTTTTT.

The rearrangement links TRBV29-1 to TRBJ2-1; D remains ambiguous. Trimming stripped 6 bases from V and 6 bases from J, with 15 bases between. This CDR3 has 13 amino acids. CDR1 is SQVTM and CDR2 is ANQGSEA in the germline V gene. DNA for the CDR3: TGCAGCGTCCACGTCCTAGTGAGCAATGAGCAGTTCTTC. The encoded protein is CSVHVLVSNEQFF.

The chain links TRBV11-3 to TRBJ2-1, with TRBD2 matching over 7 bases. The CDR3 has 14 residues. Per the germline V gene, CDR1 is SGHNT and CDR2 is YENEEA. The V segment lost 7 bases and the J segment 9 bases; nucleotides outside the gene matches: 12. Here the CDR3 DNA reads TGTGCCAGCAACGACGGCGGGAGTGAGCGTGAGCAGTTCTTC. It codes for CASNDGGSEREQFF.

The chain couples TRBV9 to TRBJ2-1, with 7 bases matching TRBD2. This CDR3 is 14 amino acids long. Trimming cost V 5 bases and J 10 bases; bases outside gene matches: 12. Germline CDR1 SGDLS, CDR2 YYNGEE. The DNA of the CDR3 is TGTGCCAGCAGTCCCACCTTAAGCGGGACCGAGCAGTTCTTC. This gives the protein CASSPTLSGTEQFF.

In this sample, this clone turned up a few times. V is TRBV23-1 and J is TRBJ1-5; D perhaps matches TRBD1 (6 bases). TRBV23-1 is an ORF, with its function uncertain. V lost 6 bases and J 2 bases, leaving 20 bases between the germline ends. CDR3 length equals 17 residues. CDR3 sequence reads: CASSQGLQGNGNQPQHF. The CDR3 bases are TGCGCCAGCAGCCAAGGTTTACAGGGAAATGGCAATCAGCCCCAGCATTTT.

The V gene is TRBV11-3, the J gene TRBJ1-2; D is possibly TRBD1 (5 bases). The CDR3 runs to 14 residues. V shed 1 base and J shed 1 base, with 7 bases lying between them. Germline CDR1 SGHNT, CDR2 YENEEA. The CDR3 DNA reads TGTGCCAGCAGCTTAGGGGGGAGTAACTATGGCTACACCTTC. Its translation is CASSLGGSNYGYTF.

This clone has a handful of counts. V is TRBV28 and J is TRBJ2-1, with D unclear. The CDR3 extends over 16 amino acids. Germline V gene sequence: CDR1 MDHEN, CDR2 SYDVKM. Trimming stripped 6 bases from V and 0 bases from J, with 15 bases between. For the CDR3, the DNA is TGTGCCAGCAGCCTATTTGTTAGTTACTCCTACAATGAGCAGTTCTTC. It translates to CASSLFVSYSYNEQFF.

V is TRBV6-8 and J is TRBJ1-1; TRBD1 might be the D (5 bases). V shed 6 bases and J shed 0 bases, with 20 bases lying between them. The CDR3 covers 17 residues. Germline V gene sequence: CDR1 MNHGY, CDR2 SAAAGT. CDR3 region: CASRLLGQGRVNTEAFF. CDR3 DNA: TGTGCCAGCAGACTTTTAGGGCAGGGACGGGTGAACACTGAAGCTTTCTTT.

The V gene is TRBV11-3, the J gene TRBJ1-3; D ambiguous. The germline V gene has CDR1 SGHNT and CDR2 YENEEA. Trimming stripped 6 bases from V and 0 bases from J, with 9 bases between. CDR3 length equals 14 residues. The CDR3 loop is CASSWGDSGNTIYF. The CDR3 DNA follows: TGTGCCAGCAGTTGGGGTGACTCTGGAAACACCATATATTTT.

The chain uses TRBV28 and TRBJ1-5; a weak D match, TRBD1 (6 bases). Germline V gene lookup returns CDR1 MDHEN and CDR2 SYDVKM. The CDR3 has 16 residues. Trimming cost V 6 bases and J 0 bases, with 15 bases left between them. The CDR3 DNA reads as TGTGCCAGCAGCGATACAGGGCGGGATAGCAATCAGCCCCAGCATTTT. Translated: CASSDTGRDSNQPQHF.

CDR3 sequence: CASSRLPGQGAFDEQYF. The CDR3 DNA follows: TGTGCCAGCAGCCGGCTTCCAGGGCAGGGGGCTTTCGACGAGCAGTACTTC. This chain joins TRBV11-3 and TRBJ2-7, with 8 bases matching TRBD1. This CDR3 region has 17 residues. Germline CDR1 is SGHNT and CDR2 is YENEEA. The V segment lost 5 bases and the J segment 5 bases; nucleotides outside the gene matches: 17.

V and J are TRBV18 and TRBJ1-2; 7 bases fit TRBD1. The CDR3 extends over 15 amino acids. Losses at the gene ends were 3 bases for V and 8 bases for J; bases not matched to a gene: 12. Germline CDR1 is KGHSH and CDR2 is LQKENI. The CDR3 DNA sequence: TGTGCCAGCTCACCGGGACAGACCTTTACTGGGGGCTACACCTTC. Protein product: CASSPGQTFTGGYTF.

This clone appeared once. CDR3 coding DNA: TGCGCCAGCAGCTTGGGGACTAGGGGGACAGATACGCAGTATTTT. Amino acid sequence: CASSLGTRGTDTQYF. The genes are TRBV5-1 and TRBJ2-3; a possible D gene is TRBD2 (7 bases). Germline lookup yields CDR1 SGHRS and CDR2 YFSETQ. V gave up 0 bases and J gave up 3 bases, with 11 bases separating them. The CDR3 spans 15 residues.

J is TRBJ1-1 and V is TRBV29-1, with D uncertain. V was clipped by 0 bases and J by 0 bases, with 20 bases between them. CDR3 length: 18 amino acids. Germline CDR1 is SQVTM and CDR2 is ANQGSEA. For the CDR3, the DNA is TGCAGCGTTGAAGATCCTCGGACGGAAGAACTCCTGAACACTGAAGCTTTCTTT. This sequence encodes CSVEDPRTEELLNTEAFF.

V is TRBV16 and J is TRBJ2-5, with D unresolved. Germline CDR1 KGHSY, CDR2 FQNENV. V was cut by 0 bases and J by 2 bases, with 7 bases left in between. This CDR3 comprises 14 residues. CDR3 in DNA: TGTGCCAGCAGCCAATCGAGCCCTCAAGAGACCCAGTACTTC. This sequence encodes CASSQSSPQETQYF.

The chain recombines TRBV28 with TRBJ1-2; D is unresolved. Germline lookup yields CDR1 MDHEN and CDR2 SYDVKM. V was shortened by 6 bases and J by 4 bases, with 18 bases between the two germline ends. The CDR3 has 15 amino acids. The CDR3 DNA reads TGTGCCAGCAGCCGGTCCCACATTTCCCTCTATGGCTACACCTTC. It is translated as CASSRSHISLYGYTF.

Many counts were recorded for this clone. The chain recombines TRBV11-3 with TRBJ2-2; 7 nucleotides match TRBD1. V lost 5 bases to trimming and J lost 3 bases; unmatched junction nucleotides: 3. The CDR3 length is 14 residues. Germline lookup yields CDR1 SGHNT and CDR2 YENEEA. Written as DNA, the CDR3 is TGTGCCAGCAGCAGGGGGCAGGACACCGGGGAGCTGTTTTTT. Amino acid sequence: CASSRGQDTGELFF.

This clone was detected only a few times. V usage is TRBV11-3 and J usage is TRBJ2-5; D is possibly TRBD2 (5 bases). Germline-derived CDR1 and CDR2 are SGHNT and YENEEA. The CDR3 contains 17 residues. V was clipped by 5 bases and J by 5 bases, with 24 bases between them. The CDR3 is CASSEYPPGRVVETQYF. CDR3 DNA: TGTGCCAGCAGCGAATATCCCCCGGGAAGGGTCGTGGAGACCCAGTACTTC. Full variable domain (remainder filled in from reference TRBV11-3 and TRBJ2-5): EAGVVQSPRYKIIEKKQPVAFWCNPISGHNTLYWYLQNLGQGPELLIRYENEEAVDDSQLPKDRFSAERLKGVDSTLKIQPAELGDSAVYLCASSEYPPGRVVETQYFGPGTRLLVL.

Ten or more counts support this clone. This chain joins TRBV11-3 and TRBJ2-3; D call uncertain. This CDR3 region has 15 residues. The germline V and J ends were trimmed by 0 bases and 2 bases, with 9 bases remaining between them. Germline values: CDR1 SGHNT, CDR2 YENEEA. CDR3 sequence (DNA): TGTGCCAGCAGCTTAGAGTCAATCCCCACAGATACGCAGTATTTT. Amino acids: CASSLESIPTDTQYF. The variable domain in full, with the rest retrieved from reference TRBV11-3 and TRBJ2-3, is EAGVVQSPRYKIIEKKQPVAFWCNPISGHNTLYWYLQNLGQGPELLIRYENEEAVDDSQLPKDRFSAERLKGVDSTLKIQPAELGDSAVYLCASSLESIPTDTQYFGPGTRLTVL.

The chain combines TRBV11-3 with TRBJ1-2, with D possibly being TRBD1 (6 bases). Trimming took off 1 base at V and 5 bases at J, with 20 bases between the two ends. The CDR3 sequence is 17 residues long. Looked up from germline, CDR1 is SGHNT and CDR2 is YENEEA. CDR3 sequence (DNA): TGTGCCAGCAGCTTAGTTGTAGGGGGTGTTTCAAGATATGGCTACACCTTC. As protein: CASSLVVGGVSRYGYTF.

This clone is deemed medium-sized (0.01 to 0.1%). The chain couples TRBV6-8 to TRBJ1-5, with D uncertain. Germline CDR1 MNHGY, CDR2 SAAAGT. The CDR3 contains 15 residues. The germline V and J ends were trimmed by 6 bases and 2 bases, with 14 bases remaining between them. CDR3 nucleotides: TGTGCCAGCAGCAGGAGGTCATCGGGCAATCAGCCCCAGCATTTT. It encodes CASSRRSSGNQPQHF.

The CDR3 DNA reads TGTGCCAGCTCATGGGGCTCCTACAATGAGCAGTTCTTC. It codes for CASSWGSYNEQFF. This chain links TRBV18 with TRBJ2-1; no firm D call. Germline values: CDR1 KGHSH, CDR2 LQKENI. CDR3 length: 13 residues. With 5 bases removed from V and 0 bases from J, the gap between germline ends came to 5 bases. Full variable domain (missing parts from reference TRBV18 and TRBJ2-1): NAGVMQNPRHLVRRRGQEARLRCSPMKGHSHVYWYRQLPEEGLKFMVYLQKENIIDESGMPKERFSAEFPKEGPSILRIQQVVRGDSAAYFCASSWGSYNEQFFGPGTRLTVL.

This clone has a handful of counts. The chain carries TRBV5-1 and TRBJ2-3; 7 nucleotides match TRBD1. CDR1 and CDR2 (germline): SGHRS, YFSETQ. Germline trimming cut 4 bases from V and 3 bases from J; bases unmatched to any gene: 5. The CDR3 is 14 residues long. CDR3 DNA: TGCGCCAGCAGCAATACAGGGGCGACAGATACGCAGTATTTT. Protein product: CASSNTGATDTQYF.

This clone was observed a handful of times. CDR3 bases: TGTGCCAGCAGCTCACGGGACTTAGGAGATCATGGCTACACCTTC. This encodes CASSSRDLGDHGYTF. The chain is built from TRBV11-3 and TRBJ1-2; D is possibly TRBD1 (5 bases). The CDR3 covers 15 residues. The V gene lost 4 bases and the J gene lost 6 bases, with 18 bases spanning the gap. Germline-derived CDR1 and CDR2 are SGHNT and YENEEA.

This clone is labeled medium-sized. The rearrangement joins TRBV6-8 to TRBJ1-1; a weak D match, TRBD1 (5 bases). There are 16 residues in the CDR3. Germline V gene lookup returns CDR1 MNHGY and CDR2 SAAAGT. The V end was cut by 0 bases, the J end by 3 bases, with 14 bases between. The CDR3 loop reads CASSYSMGGDYTEAFF. The CDR3 nucleotides are TGTGCCAGCAGTTACTCGATGGGGGGGGATTACACTGAAGCTTTCTTT.

This clone was seen once. The gene calls are TRBV18 and TRBJ1-5; 8 nucleotides align to TRBD1. This CDR3 comprises 13 residues. The V gene's germline CDR1 is KGHSH and CDR2 LQKENI. Losses at the gene ends were 3 bases for V and 5 bases for J; bases not matched to a gene: 0. The CDR3 protein is CASSPDRDQPQHF. In DNA, the CDR3 is TGTGCCAGCTCACCGGACAGGGATCAGCCCCAGCATTTT.

The J gene is TRBJ1-4, the V gene TRBV5-1, with D perhaps matching TRBD1 (5 bases). V was clipped by 7 bases and J by 4 bases, with 17 bases between them. The CDR3 runs 15 residues. Germline loops: CDR1 SGHRS, CDR2 YFSETQ. CDR3 loop: CASRSEGRSNEKLFF. The CDR3 nucleotides read TGCGCCAGCCGGAGTGAGGGGCGGAGTAATGAAAAACTGTTTTTT.

The J gene is TRBJ1-2, the V gene TRBV7-5; the D call TRBD1 from the table was never checked on the DNA. TRBV7-5 is flagged as a pseudogene. The CDR3 extends over 14 amino acids. CDR3 nucleotides: TGTGCCAGCAGGGTCGCAGGGGGCCACTATGGCTACACCTTC. It is translated as CASRVAGGHYGYTF.

The chain carries TRBV6-8 and TRBJ2-1, with 7 positions matching TRBD1. Germline V lookup: CDR1 MNHGY, CDR2 SAAAGT. The CDR3 is 15 residues long. V trimming: 2 bases; J trimming: 9 bases; junction bases outside the gene matches: 10. In DNA, the CDR3 is TGTGCCAGCAGTTACCAAAGACAGGGTCCGATTGAGCAGTTCTTC. It is translated as CASSYQRQGPIEQFF.